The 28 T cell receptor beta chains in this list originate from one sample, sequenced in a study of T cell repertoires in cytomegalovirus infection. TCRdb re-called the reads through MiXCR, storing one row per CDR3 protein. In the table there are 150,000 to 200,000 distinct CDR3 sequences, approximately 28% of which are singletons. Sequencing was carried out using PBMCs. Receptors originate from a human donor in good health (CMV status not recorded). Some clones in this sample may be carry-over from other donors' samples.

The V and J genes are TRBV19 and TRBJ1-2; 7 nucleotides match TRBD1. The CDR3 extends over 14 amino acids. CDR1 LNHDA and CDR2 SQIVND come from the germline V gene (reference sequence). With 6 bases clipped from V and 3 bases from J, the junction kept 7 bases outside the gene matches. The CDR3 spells CASSLDRADYGYTF. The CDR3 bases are TGTGCCAGTAGCCTCGACAGGGCGGACTATGGCTACACCTTC.

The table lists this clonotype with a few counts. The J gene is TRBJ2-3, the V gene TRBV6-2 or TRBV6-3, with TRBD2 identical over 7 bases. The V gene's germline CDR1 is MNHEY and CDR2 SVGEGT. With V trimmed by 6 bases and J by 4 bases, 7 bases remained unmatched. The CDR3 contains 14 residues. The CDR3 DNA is TGTGCCAGCAGCCAGCGGGGAGGATCAGATACGCAGTATTTT. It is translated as CASSQRGGSDTQYF.

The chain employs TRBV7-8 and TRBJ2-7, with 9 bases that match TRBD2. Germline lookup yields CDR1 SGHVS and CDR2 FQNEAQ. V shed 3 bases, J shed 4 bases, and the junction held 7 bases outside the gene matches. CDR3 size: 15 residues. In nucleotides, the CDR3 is TGTGCCAGCAGCTTCACCGGGACTAGCCCTTACGAGCAGTACTTC. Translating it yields CASSFTGTSPYEQYF.

In DNA, the CDR3 is TGTGCCAGCAGCTCGAGACAGCGGTCGTCCGTCCTGACTTTC. It translates to CASSSRQRSSVLTF. The chain joins TRBV7-2 to TRBJ2-6, with D perhaps being TRBD1 or TRBD2 (5 bases each). Germline CDR1 reads SGHTA; CDR2 reads FQGNSA. The CDR3 loop spans 14 amino acids. The ends were cut back, 4 bases at V and 12 bases at J, with 16 bases in the middle.

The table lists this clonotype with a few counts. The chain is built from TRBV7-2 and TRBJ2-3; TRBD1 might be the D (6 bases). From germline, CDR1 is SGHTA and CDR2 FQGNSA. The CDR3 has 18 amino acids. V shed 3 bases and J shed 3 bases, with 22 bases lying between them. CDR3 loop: CASSFNSGEPEVTDTQYF. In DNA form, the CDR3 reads TGTGCCAGCAGCTTTAACTCAGGGGAGCCTGAGGTGACAGATACGCAGTATTTT.

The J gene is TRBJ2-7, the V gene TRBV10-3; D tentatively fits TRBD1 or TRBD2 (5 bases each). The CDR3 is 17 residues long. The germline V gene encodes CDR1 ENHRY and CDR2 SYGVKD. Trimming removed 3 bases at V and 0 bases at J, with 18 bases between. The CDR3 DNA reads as TGTGCCATCAGTGACCAAAAGCCCGGGGCCTTCTCCTACGAGCAGTACTTC. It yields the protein CAISDQKPGAFSYEQYF.

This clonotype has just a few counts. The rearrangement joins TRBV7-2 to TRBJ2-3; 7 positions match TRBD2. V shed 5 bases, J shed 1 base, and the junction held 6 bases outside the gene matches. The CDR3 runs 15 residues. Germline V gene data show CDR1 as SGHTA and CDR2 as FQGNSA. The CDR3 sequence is CASSGGGGGTDTQYF. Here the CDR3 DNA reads TGTGCCAGCAGCGGGGGGGGGGGGGGCACAGATACGCAGTATTTT. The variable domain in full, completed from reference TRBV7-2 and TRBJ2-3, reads GAGVSQSPSNKVTEKGKDVELRCDPISGHTALYWYRQSLGQGLEFLIYFQGNSAPDKSGLPSDRFSAERTGGSVSTLTIQRTQQEDSAVYLCASSGGGGGTDTQYFGPGTRLTVL.

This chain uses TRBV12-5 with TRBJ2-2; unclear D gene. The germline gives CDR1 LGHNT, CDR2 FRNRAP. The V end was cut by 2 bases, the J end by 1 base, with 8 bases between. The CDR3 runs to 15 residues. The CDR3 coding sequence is TGTGCTAGTGGTTTGCCAGGTCTGAACACCGGGGAGCTGTTTTTT. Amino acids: CASGLPGLNTGELFF.

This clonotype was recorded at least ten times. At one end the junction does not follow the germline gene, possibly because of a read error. CDR3 DNA: TGTGCCAGCAGCTTAGGGGGTGGCTACACCTTC. Encoded protein: CASSLGGGYTF. V gene TRBV12-3 or TRBV12-4 combines with J gene TRBJ1-2, with D perhaps matching TRBD1 (6 bases). The CDR3 sequence is 11 residues long.

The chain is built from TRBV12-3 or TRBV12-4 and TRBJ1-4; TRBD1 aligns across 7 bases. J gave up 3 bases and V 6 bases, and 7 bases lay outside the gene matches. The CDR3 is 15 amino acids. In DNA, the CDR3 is TGTGCCAGCAGACGCGACAGGGCGGCTAATGAAAAACTGTTTTTT. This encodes CASRRDRAANEKLFF.

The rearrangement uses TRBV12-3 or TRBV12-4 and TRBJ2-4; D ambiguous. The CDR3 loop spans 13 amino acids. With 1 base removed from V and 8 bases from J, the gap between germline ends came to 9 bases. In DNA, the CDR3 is TGTGCCAGCAGTTTAGGACTCGTGGACATTCAGTACTTC. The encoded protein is CASSLGLVDIQYF.

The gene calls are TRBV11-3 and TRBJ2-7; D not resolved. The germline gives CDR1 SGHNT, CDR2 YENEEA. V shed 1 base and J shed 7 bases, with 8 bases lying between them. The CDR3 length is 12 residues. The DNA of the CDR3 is TGTGCCAGCAGCTTAGGAAGTCGGGAGCAGTACTTC. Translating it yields CASSLGSREQYF.

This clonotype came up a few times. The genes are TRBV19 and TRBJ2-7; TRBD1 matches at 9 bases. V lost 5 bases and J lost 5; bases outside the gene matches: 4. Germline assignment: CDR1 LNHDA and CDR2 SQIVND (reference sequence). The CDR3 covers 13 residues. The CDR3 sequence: CASSPGTGNEQYF. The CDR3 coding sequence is TGTGCCAGTAGTCCAGGGACAGGGAACGAGCAGTACTTC.

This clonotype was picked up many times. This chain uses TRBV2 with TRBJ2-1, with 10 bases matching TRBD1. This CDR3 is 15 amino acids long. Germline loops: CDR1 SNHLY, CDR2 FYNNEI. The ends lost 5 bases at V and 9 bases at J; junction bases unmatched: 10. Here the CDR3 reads CASSLSGQGDGEQFF. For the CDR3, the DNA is TGTGCCAGCAGTCTAAGCGGACAGGGGGACGGTGAGCAGTTCTTC.

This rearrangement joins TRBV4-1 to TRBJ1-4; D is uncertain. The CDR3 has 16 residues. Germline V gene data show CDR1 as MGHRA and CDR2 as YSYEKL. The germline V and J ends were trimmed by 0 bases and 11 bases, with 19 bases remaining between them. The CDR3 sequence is CASSQDPPSVQGKLFF. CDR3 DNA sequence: TGCGCCAGCAGCCAAGATCCCCCGTCGGTGCAAGGTAAACTGTTTTTT.

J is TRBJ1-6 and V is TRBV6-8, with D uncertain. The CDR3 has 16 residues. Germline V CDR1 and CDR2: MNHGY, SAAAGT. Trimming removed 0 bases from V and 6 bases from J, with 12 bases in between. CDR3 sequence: CASSYSRWQANSPLHF. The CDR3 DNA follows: TGTGCCAGCAGTTACTCGAGATGGCAGGCTAATTCACCCCTCCACTTT.

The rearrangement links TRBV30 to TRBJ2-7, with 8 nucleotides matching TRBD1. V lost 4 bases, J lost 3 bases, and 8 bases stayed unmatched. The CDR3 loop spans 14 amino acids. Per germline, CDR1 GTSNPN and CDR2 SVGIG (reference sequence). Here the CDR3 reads CAWTNGQGNYEQYF. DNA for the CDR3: TGTGCCTGGACAAACGGACAGGGAAACTACGAGCAGTACTTC.

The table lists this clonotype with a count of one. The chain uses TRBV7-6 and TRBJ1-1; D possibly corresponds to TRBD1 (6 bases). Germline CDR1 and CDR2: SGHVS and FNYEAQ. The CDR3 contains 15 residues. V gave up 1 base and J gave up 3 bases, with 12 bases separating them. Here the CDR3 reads CASSLVAGADTEAFF. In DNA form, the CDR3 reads TGTGCCAGCAGCTTAGTAGCAGGGGCGGACACTGAAGCTTTCTTT.

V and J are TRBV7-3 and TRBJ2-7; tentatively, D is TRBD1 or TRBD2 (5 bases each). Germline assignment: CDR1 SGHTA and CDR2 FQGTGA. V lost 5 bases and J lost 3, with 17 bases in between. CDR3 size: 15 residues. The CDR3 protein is CASSLGMGPLYEQYF. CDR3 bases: TGTGCCAGCAGCCTCGGGATGGGACCTCTCTACGAGCAGTACTTC.

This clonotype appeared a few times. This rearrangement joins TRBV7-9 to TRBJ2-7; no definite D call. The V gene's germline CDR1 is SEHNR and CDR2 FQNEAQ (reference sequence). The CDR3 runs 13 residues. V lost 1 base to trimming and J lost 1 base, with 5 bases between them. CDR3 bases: TGTGCCAGCAGCTTAGACCTATCCTACGAGCAGTACTTC. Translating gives CASSLDLSYEQYF.

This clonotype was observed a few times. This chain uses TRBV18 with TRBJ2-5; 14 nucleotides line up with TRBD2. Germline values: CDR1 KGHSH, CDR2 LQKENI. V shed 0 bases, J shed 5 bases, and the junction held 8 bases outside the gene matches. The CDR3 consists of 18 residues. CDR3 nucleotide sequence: TGTGCCAGCTCACCACCAAAGGGACTAGCGGGGGAGGACGAGACCCAGTACTTC. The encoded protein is CASSPPKGLAGEDETQYF. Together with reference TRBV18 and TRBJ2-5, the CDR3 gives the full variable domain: NAGVMQNPRHLVRRRGQEARLRCSPMKGHSHVYWYRQLPEEGLKFMVYLQKENIIDESGMPKERFSAEFPKEGPSILRIQQVVRGDSAAYFCASSPPKGLAGEDETQYFGPGTRLLVL.

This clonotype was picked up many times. The chain's CDR3 is CASSEPPGDYGYTF. The DNA of the CDR3 is TGTGCCAGCAGCGAGCCCCCCGGGGACTATGGCTACACCTTC. The rearrangement uses TRBV7-9 and TRBJ1-2; D remains unclear. The length of the CDR3 is 14 residues. CDR1 and CDR2 from the germline V gene are SEHNR and FQNEAQ (reference sequence). Trimming took off 5 bases at V and 3 bases at J, with 13 bases between the two ends.

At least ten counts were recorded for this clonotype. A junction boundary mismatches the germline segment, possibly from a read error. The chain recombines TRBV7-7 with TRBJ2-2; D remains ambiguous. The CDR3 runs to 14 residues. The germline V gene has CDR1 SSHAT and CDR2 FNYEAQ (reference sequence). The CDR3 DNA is TGTGCTAGCAGCCTTTCCCCGAACACCGGGGAGCTGTTTTTT. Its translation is CASSLSPNTGELFF.

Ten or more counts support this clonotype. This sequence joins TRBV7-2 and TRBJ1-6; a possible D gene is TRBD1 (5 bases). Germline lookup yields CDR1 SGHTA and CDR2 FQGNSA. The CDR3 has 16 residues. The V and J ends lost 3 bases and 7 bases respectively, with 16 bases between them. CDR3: CASSFLPGDRNSPLHF. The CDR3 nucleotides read TGTGCCAGCAGCTTTCTCCCGGGGGATCGCAATTCACCCCTCCACTTT.

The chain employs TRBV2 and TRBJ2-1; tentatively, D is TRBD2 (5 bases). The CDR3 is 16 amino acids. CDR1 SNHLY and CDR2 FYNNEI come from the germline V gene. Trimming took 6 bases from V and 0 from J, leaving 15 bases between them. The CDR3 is CASRISVRASYNEQFF. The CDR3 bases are TGTGCCAGCAGAATATCCGTGCGGGCCTCCTACAATGAGCAGTTCTTC.

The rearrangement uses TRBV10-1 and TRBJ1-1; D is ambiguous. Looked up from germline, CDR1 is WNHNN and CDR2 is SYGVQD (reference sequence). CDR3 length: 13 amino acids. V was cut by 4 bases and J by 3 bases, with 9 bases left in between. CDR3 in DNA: TGCGCCAGCAGTGGCACGCAGGACACTGAAGCTTTCTTT. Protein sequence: CASSGTQDTEAFF.

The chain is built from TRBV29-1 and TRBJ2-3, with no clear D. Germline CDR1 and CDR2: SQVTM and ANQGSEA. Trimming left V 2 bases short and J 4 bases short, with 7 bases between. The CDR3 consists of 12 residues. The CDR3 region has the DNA TGCAGCGTTGAAAGGCAGTCAGATACGCAGTATTTT. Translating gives CSVERQSDTQYF.

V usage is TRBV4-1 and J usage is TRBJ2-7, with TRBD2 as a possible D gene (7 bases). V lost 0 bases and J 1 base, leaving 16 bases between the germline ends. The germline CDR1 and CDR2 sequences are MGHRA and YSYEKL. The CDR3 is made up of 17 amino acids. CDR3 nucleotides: TGCGCCAGCAGCCAAGATGAGGCGGGGGCAGAATCCTACGAGCAGTACTTC. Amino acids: CASSQDEAGAESYEQYF.